This T cell receptor beta chain was documented in a study of blood T cell repertoires in COVID-19. The CDR3 totals 19 residues. J lost 2 bases, V lost 4 bases, and 18 bases had no gene match. Per the germline V gene, CDR1 is SGHRS and CDR2 is YFSETQ. Source study methods: Reference gene primer amplification in the assay estimated nucleated cell counts. Assay: immunoSEQ multiplex PCR; the TCRdb copy retains only in-frame clones and omits some. V, J and clone size are taken as reported in that table, and D and trimming were inferred from the DNA itself. The data contain a few hundred thousand clones, around 87% of them singletons.

The gene calls are TRBV5-1 and TRBJ2-1; 7 bases map to TRBD1. The sample comprised PBMCs or T cells enriched from blood (not recorded which). The sequence was collected from a man aged 25 to 45 who had recovered from COVID-19. This CDR3 is CASSPPVGHRGQAYNEQFF. For the CDR3, the DNA is TGCGCCAGCAGCCCACCTGTCGGACACAGGGGTCAGGCCTACAATGAGCAGTTCTTC.